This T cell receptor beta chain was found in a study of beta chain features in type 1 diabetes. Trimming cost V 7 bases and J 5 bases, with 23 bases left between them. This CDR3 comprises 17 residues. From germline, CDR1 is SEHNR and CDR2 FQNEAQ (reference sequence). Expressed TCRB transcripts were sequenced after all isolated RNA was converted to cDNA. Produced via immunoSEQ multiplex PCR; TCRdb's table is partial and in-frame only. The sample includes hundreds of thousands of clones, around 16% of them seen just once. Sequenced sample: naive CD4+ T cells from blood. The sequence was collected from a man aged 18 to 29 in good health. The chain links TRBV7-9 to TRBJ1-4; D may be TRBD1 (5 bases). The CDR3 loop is CASTTGQGVGENEKLFF. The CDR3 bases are TGTGCCAGCACTACGGGGCAGGGTGTTGGAGAAAATGAAAAACTGTTTTTT.